These T cell receptor beta chains were read from a single sample in a study of beta chain features in type 1 diabetes. This table comes from immunoSEQ multiplex PCR, and its TCRdb copy is limited to in-frame clones, with some not included. The sample lists 300,000 to 350,000 clones, around 8% seen once, with under 0.5% in the top ten. The specimen sequenced was central memory CD4+ T cells from blood. The receptors stem from a woman aged 18 to 35 in good health. Each CDR3 is given with its conserved first and last residue. The order of the fields is V gene, J gene, clone size, D gene, CDR3 DNA, CDR3 protein. A D gene is named only where the DNA matches it firmly. Expanded clones get a size class; other rows say once, few or many, or leave the size out.

>TRBV5-1|TRBJ1-1|few|-
TGCGCCAGCAGCTTGGTGACGTTCGGGCGGGGAAGGAACACTGAAGCTTTCTTT
CASSLVTFGRGRNTEAFF
>TRBV7-8|TRBJ1-4|-|-
TGTGCCAGCAGAGGGAGAGGGGCAACTAATGAAAAACTGTTTTTT
CASRGRGATNEKLFF
>TRBV28|TRBJ2-3|many|TRBD2
TGTGCCAGCAAGGGGATTGCCCTGGGACTAGCCGATACGCAGTATTTT
CASKGIALGLADTQYF
>TRBV29-1|TRBJ2-5|-|TRBD1
TGCAGCGTTGGGACAGGCTCCCAAGAGACCCAGTACTTC
CSVGTGSQETQYF
>TRBV7-2|TRBJ2-5|-|-
TGTGCCAGCAGCCCTACGATGGCCCAAGAGACCCAGTACTTC
CASSPTMAQETQYF
>TRBV19|TRBJ2-5|many|TRBD1
TGTGCCAGTAAGGCTGGACAGGGTCTGGGAGAGACCCAGTACTTC
CASKAGQGLGETQYF
>TRBV5-1|TRBJ2-7|few|-
TGCGCCAGCAGTCAGGATCACTACGAGCAGTACTTC
CASSQDHYEQYF
>TRBV7-2|TRBJ1-4|many|-
TGTGCCACACTTAGGAGGGTAAAGGAAGAAAAACTGTTTTTT
CATLRRVKEEKLFF
>TRBV18|TRBJ2-7|-|-
TGTGCCAGCTCACCACCGGGGCAGCTAGTTCGTTCCTACGAGCAGTACTTC
CASSPPGQLVRSYEQYF
>TRBV7-2|TRBJ2-1|few|-
TGTGCCAGCAGCTGGCCTAGCGTGGCTGAGCAGTTCTTC
CASSWPSVAEQFF
>TRBV5-4|TRBJ1-2|few|-
TGTGCCAGCAGCTTGTTTGTGGCTGATGGCTACACCTTC
CASSLFVADGYTF
>TRBV19|TRBJ2-7|many|TRBD2
TGTGCCAGTCCGCCAACTAGCGGATCCTACGAGCAGTACTTC
CASPPTSGSYEQYF
>TRBV9|TRBJ1-1|many|-
TGTGCCAGCAGCGCCCTGACAGTCCCTGAAGCTTTCTTT
CASSALTVPEAFF
>TRBV7-2|TRBJ2-5|few|-
TGTGCCAGCAGCTTAGGTAGCGGACAAGAGACCCAGTACTTC
CASSLGSGQETQYF
>TRBV18|TRBJ2-1|few|-
TGTGCCAGCTCACATGCGCTCTACAATGAGCAGTTCTTC
CASSHALYNEQFF
>TRBV7-2|TRBJ2-7|few|-
TGTGCCAGCAGCCCGCTGTCAGGTTCCTACGAGCAGTACTTC
CASSPLSGSYEQYF
>TRBV7-8|TRBJ2-5|many|TRBD1
TGTGCCAGCAGCTCTGGACAGGTGGGAGAGACCCAGTACTTC
CASSSGQVGETQYF
>TRBV10-1|TRBJ2-5|-|-
TGCGCCCAGGAAAAAGAGACCCAGTACTTC
CAQEKETQYF
>TRBV19|TRBJ2-5|-|-
TGTGCCAGTAGGAGAGGAGGCGCAACAGAGACCCAGTACTTC
CASRRGGATETQYF
>TRBV7-2|TRBJ2-5|-|TRBD1
TGTGCCAGCAGCCGGGGACAGACAGAGACCCAGTACTTC
CASSRGQTETQYF
>TRBV7-9|TRBJ1-4|many|-
TGTGCCAGCAGCTTAGTTAGGGGGATCCGGGAAAAACTGTTTTTT
CASSLVRGIREKLFF